This T cell receptor beta chain was sequenced during a study of OX40 agonist ivuxolimab in advanced cancers. Overall study: Dose-escalation patients were diagnosed with hepatocellular carcinoma, melanoma, renal cell cancer or head and neck cancer.

Trimming pared 6 bases from V and 3 bases from J, leaving 15 bases between. CDR3 size: 15 residues. The germline V gene encodes CDR1 SNHLY and CDR2 FYNNEI. Assay used: immunoSEQ multiplex PCR; TCRdb lists only in-frame clones, some missing. The table includes about 100,000 clones, around 89% detected once. The V and J genes are TRBV2 and TRBJ2-4; D assignment may be TRBD1 or TRBD2 (5 bases each). This sequence originates from an adult with an advanced solid tumor such as melanoma, head and neck, liver or kidney cancer. This specimen was CD4+ or CD8+ T cells sorted from blood, taken in a trial of the OX40 agonist ivuxolimab. CDR3 DNA sequence: TGTGCCAGCAGACAATTTACAGGACTCAAAAACATTCAGTACTTC. It translates to CASRQFTGLKNIQYF.